These 13 T cell receptor beta chains were sequenced from one sample in a study of vaccination and CD4 T cells after COVID-19. These receptors' antigens are unknown. An Oncomine TCR Beta short-read assay was used to sequence the DNA from cultured CD4+ T cells. Genomic DNA was extracted from cultured CD4+ T cells. Via MiXCR, TCRdb re-called the PCR reads, giving one row per CDR3 protein. The sample contains approximately 11,000 distinct CDR3 sequences, 32% of which appear only once. The sample's treatment: 10-day PBMC culture with coronavirus spike peptide pools or control peptides (ViraFEST assay). Samples of CD4+ T cells were obtained from the unexposed donor before the COVID-19 pandemic (2011-2018). Sequenced input: CD4+ T cells from blood, cultured in vitro. These receptors all come from a human donor in good health.

By sample fraction, this clonotype is medium-sized. The chain is built from TRBV20-1 and TRBJ1-2; possible D gene TRBD1, 5 bases. Germline CDR1 and CDR2: DFQATT and SNEGSKA (reference sequence). V gave up 1 base and J gave up 6 bases, with 12 bases separating them. The CDR3 covers 13 residues. In nucleotides, the CDR3 is TGCAGTGCTAGAGGAGGGGCCGGGGATGGCTACACCTTC. Its translation is CSARGGAGDGYTF.

This rearrangement joins TRBV7-3 to TRBJ2-3, with D hard to call. Trimming cost V 1 base and J 0 bases, with 8 bases left between them. Germline assignment: CDR1 SGHTA and CDR2 FQGTGA. The CDR3 covers 15 residues. The CDR3 DNA is TGTGCCAGCAGCTTAAATCCAATGAGCACAGATACGCAGTATTTT. Protein: CASSLNPMSTDTQYF.

This clonotype was seen a few times. This chain connects TRBV24-1 to TRBJ2-3, with D perhaps TRBD1 (6 bases). CDR1 is KGHDR and CDR2 is SFDVKD in the germline V gene. This CDR3 has 14 amino acids. V lost 3 bases to trimming and J lost 6 bases, with 12 bases between them. This chain's CDR3 is CATSDPTGMDTQYF. CDR3 DNA: TGTGCCACCAGTGATCCTACAGGGATGGATACGCAGTATTTT.

The chain employs TRBV5-4 and TRBJ2-1; the D gene is possibly TRBD2 (5 bases). Germline loops: CDR1 SGHNT, CDR2 YYREEE (reference sequence). V gave up 4 bases and J gave up 8 bases, with 16 bases separating them. CDR3 length: 14 amino acids. The CDR3 is CASSAVGSRDEQFF. The CDR3 DNA follows: TGTGCCAGCAGCGCCGTAGGGAGCCGCGATGAGCAGTTCTTC.

This clonotype was detected a few times. This chain links TRBV19 with TRBJ1-5; D uncertain. Germline V lookup: CDR1 LNHDA, CDR2 SQIVND (reference sequence). V dropped 3 bases and J dropped 3 bases, with 3 bases sitting between them. The CDR3 runs to 12 residues. In DNA, the CDR3 is TGTGCCAGTAGTATCCTCAATCAGCCCCAGCATTTT. This sequence encodes CASSILNQPQHF.

Relative to its sample, this clonotype is medium-sized. The chain carries TRBV19 and TRBJ1-2, with 8 bases fitting TRBD1. Per germline, CDR1 LNHDA and CDR2 SQIVND (reference sequence). V lost 4 bases and J lost 6; bases outside the gene matches: 4. This CDR3 spans 13 amino acids. CDR3 in DNA: TGTGCCAGTAGTAAAGGACAGGGCCATGGCTACACCTTC. Translation gives CASSKGQGHGYTF.

The CDR3 reads CASRRLGGRQPQHF. The DNA for the CDR3 is TGTGCCAGCAGACGCCTCGGGGGAAGGCAGCCCCAGCATTTT. The chain employs TRBV14 and TRBJ1-5; a possible D gene is TRBD1 (5 bases). Germline values: CDR1 SGHDN, CDR2 FVKESK. With 6 bases removed from V and 7 bases from J, the gap between germline ends came to 16 bases. This CDR3 has 14 amino acids. The full variable domain, rest sourced from reference TRBV14 and TRBJ1-5, is EAGVTQFPSHSVIEKGQTVTLRCDPISGHDNLYWYRRVMGKEIKFLLHFVKESKQDESGMPNNRFLAERTGGTYSTLKVQPAELEDSGVYFCASRRLGGRQPQHFGDGTRLSIL.

The rearrangement uses TRBV7-8 and TRBJ2-1, with D perhaps matching TRBD2 (5 bases). Trimming took 4 bases from V and 1 from J, leaving 14 bases between them. The CDR3 runs to 16 residues. CDR1 and CDR2 (germline): SGHVS, FQNEAQ. Here the CDR3 DNA reads TGTGCCAGCAGCTCCGAGGGCCCCGCGTCCTACAATGAGCAGTTCTTC. This codes for CASSSEGPASYNEQFF.

This chain links TRBV20-1 with TRBJ1-1; maybe TRBD1 (5 bases). V was pared by 5 bases and J by 0 bases, with 7 bases between. Germline CDR1 is DFQATT and CDR2 is SNEGSKA (reference sequence). This CDR3 contains 12 residues. CDR3 sequence: CSAQGVNTEAFF. The CDR3 coding sequence is TGCAGTGCTCAAGGGGTGAACACTGAAGCTTTCTTT.

The chain is built from TRBV6-1 and TRBJ2-2, with 11 bases matching TRBD1. The CDR3 has 15 amino acids. Germline V gives CDR1 MNHNS, CDR2 SASEGT. Losses at the gene ends were 7 bases for V and 7 bases for J; bases not matched to a gene: 8. The CDR3 loop reads CASTGTGGRIGELFF. The CDR3 nucleotides read TGTGCCAGCACGGGGACAGGGGGTAGAATCGGGGAGCTGTTTTTT.

Only a few counts were recorded for this clonotype. CDR3 nucleotide sequence: TGTGCCAGCAGCAAAGAATCTGGGAGGAGGACCTACGAGCAGTACTTC. Translation: CASSKESGRRTYEQYF. The chain recombines TRBV21-1 with TRBJ2-7. TRBV21-1 is tagged as a pseudogene. The CDR3 runs to 16 residues.

This clonotype was picked up a small number of times. The V call is TRBV30, the J call TRBJ2-5; D might be TRBD2 (7 bases). This CDR3 comprises 14 residues. Germline CDR1 GTSNPN, CDR2 SVGIG (reference sequence). V dropped 1 base and J dropped 4 bases, with 13 bases sitting between them. This CDR3 is CAWSGGGGGETQYF. In DNA form, the CDR3 reads TGTGCCTGGAGTGGAGGGGGGGGTGGAGAGACCCAGTACTTC.

This clonotype occurred a few times. V is TRBV12-3 or TRBV12-4 and J is TRBJ1-5, with unresolved D. This CDR3 spans 12 amino acids. V dropped 2 bases and J dropped 7 bases, with 6 bases sitting between them. In DNA, the CDR3 is TGTGCCAGCAGTTTATTCAGGCAGCCCCAGCATTTT. Translating gives CASSLFRQPQHF.